The 20 T cell receptor beta chains below all came from one sample that was sequenced in a study of CD8 T cells in Susac syndrome. RNA amounts of 0.5 to 1 ug underwent reverse transcription with random hexamers. A single record per CDR3 protein comes from TCRdb applying MiXCR to the immunoSEQ multiplex PCR reads. The sample records some 160,000 distinct CDR3 sequences, almost 96% being singletons. What was sequenced was CD4+ T cells from PBMCs. Every receptor here comes from a human donor with Susac syndrome.

V and J are TRBV20-1 and TRBJ2-2, with unresolved D. Germline lookup yields CDR1 DFQATT and CDR2 SNEGSKA (reference sequence). The ends were cut back, 2 bases at V and 5 bases at J, with 9 bases in the middle. The CDR3 extends over 13 amino acids. The CDR3 sequence: CSARPQQTGELFF. For the CDR3, the DNA is TGCAGTGCTAGACCACAGCAAACCGGGGAGCTGTTTTTT.

The chain uses TRBV29-1 and TRBJ1-5; D perhaps matches TRBD1 (5 bases). The CDR3 sequence is 14 residues long. In germline, CDR1 is SQVTM, CDR2 ANQGSEA. The V end was cut by 4 bases, the J end by 0 bases, with 10 bases between. CDR3: CSVAGTDSNQPQHF. The DNA for the CDR3 is TGCAGCGTTGCTGGGACGGATAGCAATCAGCCCCAGCATTTT.

The chain couples TRBV20-1 to TRBJ1-2; D may be TRBD1 (5 bases). The length of the CDR3 is 12 residues. The V gene's germline CDR1 is DFQATT and CDR2 SNEGSKA (reference sequence). The germline V and J ends were trimmed by 5 bases and 4 bases, with 11 bases remaining between them. Here the CDR3 reads CSAPRGGYGYTF. The CDR3 nucleotides read TGCAGTGCTCCCCGGGGGGGCTATGGCTACACCTTC.

The rearrangement joins TRBV28 to TRBJ2-5; D could derive from TRBD1 or TRBD2 (5 bases each). In germline, CDR1 is MDHEN, CDR2 SYDVKM. CDR3 length: 14 residues. V was pared by 3 bases and J by 2 bases, with 10 bases between. The CDR3, as DNA: TGTGCCAGCAGTTTTTTTGGGGGTCAAGAGACCCAGTACTTC. Its protein is CASSFFGGQETQYF.

The chain carries TRBV19 and TRBJ2-1; weak D call: TRBD2 (5 bases). Germline CDR1 and CDR2: LNHDA and SQIVND (reference sequence). V was trimmed by 4 bases and J by 8 bases, leaving 6 bases between them. The CDR3 totals 11 residues. The CDR3 region has the DNA TGTGCCAGTAGTAGCGGGTATGAGCAGTTCTTC. Amino acids: CASSSGYEQFF.

This rearrangement joins TRBV19 to TRBJ2-2; TRBD1 is a possible D gene (6 bases). Trimming removed 5 bases at V and 7 bases at J, with 17 bases between. Germline V gives CDR1 LNHDA, CDR2 SQIVND (reference sequence). This CDR3 region has 15 residues. CDR3 region: CASSPSQQGNGELFF. In nucleotides, the CDR3 is TGTGCCAGTAGTCCAAGTCAACAGGGAAACGGGGAGCTGTTTTTT.

This chain connects TRBV20-1 to TRBJ2-7; D might be TRBD1 (5 bases). Germline CDR1 DFQATT, CDR2 SNEGSKA (reference sequence). V shed 4 bases and J shed 0 bases, with 7 bases lying between them. The CDR3 consists of 12 residues. The CDR3 DNA follows: TGCAGTGCTACCGACAGCTCCTACGAGCAGTACTTC. The encoded protein is CSATDSSYEQYF.

The genes are TRBV14 and TRBJ1-2; D gene uncertain. Trimming shortened V by 1 base and J by 4 bases, and 10 bases separated the two germline ends. The germline V gene encodes CDR1 SGHDN and CDR2 FVKESK. The CDR3 covers 14 residues. The CDR3 DNA reads as TGTGCCAGCAGCCAAGGAGATCCAGGCTATGGCTACACCTTC. It codes for CASSQGDPGYGYTF.

The rearrangement joins TRBV12-3 or TRBV12-4 to TRBJ2-6, with D possibly being TRBD2 (6 bases). The length of the CDR3 is 15 residues. V gave up 1 base and J gave up 2 bases, with 6 bases separating them. As DNA, the CDR3 is TGTGCCAGCAGTTTAGGGGGGGCTGGGGCCAACGTCCTGACTTTC. Translated, it gives CASSLGGAGANVLTF.

V gene TRBV10-3 combines with J gene TRBJ2-7, with D possibly being TRBD1 (6 bases). This CDR3 comprises 15 residues. The V gene's germline CDR1 is ENHRY and CDR2 SYGVKD. Trimming left V 3 bases short and J 0 bases short, with 12 bases between. The CDR3 reads CAISEVRGSSYEQYF. The CDR3 DNA sequence: TGTGCCATCAGTGAAGTGAGGGGGAGCTCCTACGAGCAGTACTTC.

This sequence joins TRBV29-1 and TRBJ2-3; D unclear. Germline V gives CDR1 SQVTM, CDR2 ANQGSEA. V was cut by 4 bases and J by 0 bases, with 8 bases left in between. The CDR3 contains 13 residues. CDR3 nucleotides: TGCAGCGTTGCCGGGCGTAGCACAGATACGCAGTATTTT. Amino acids: CSVAGRSTDTQYF.

The chain joins TRBV5-4 to TRBJ2-5; TRBD2 matches at 8 bases. V lost 5 bases and J lost 5; bases outside the gene matches: 5. Germline values: CDR1 SGHNT, CDR2 YYREEE (reference sequence). The length of the CDR3 is 13 residues. The CDR3 loop reads CASRSGRRETQYF. For the CDR3, the DNA is TGTGCCAGCAGGAGCGGGAGACGGGAGACCCAGTACTTC.

The chain joins TRBV20-1 to TRBJ2-3; D gene unclear. V was shortened by 1 base and J by 4 bases, with 12 bases between the two germline ends. CDR1 and CDR2 (germline): DFQATT, SNEGSKA (reference sequence). The CDR3 spans 14 residues. The CDR3 is CSARGSRFADTQYF. The CDR3 coding sequence is TGCAGTGCTAGAGGCTCGAGGTTCGCAGATACGCAGTATTTT.

V usage is TRBV9 and J usage is TRBJ2-5; D gene unclear. V was cut by 4 bases and J by 2 bases, with 9 bases left in between. The V gene's germline CDR1 is SGDLS and CDR2 YYNGEE. The CDR3 runs 13 residues. This CDR3 is CASSQLPQETQYF. Written as DNA, the CDR3 is TGTGCCAGCAGCCAACTACCGCAAGAGACCCAGTACTTC.

This clonotype was seen more than once but under ten times. The chain has TRBV29-1 and TRBJ2-1, with 9 bases fitting TRBD1. This CDR3 region has 14 residues. V trimming: 3 bases; J trimming: 1 base; junction bases outside the gene matches: 1. From germline, CDR1 is SQVTM and CDR2 ANQGSEA. The DNA for the CDR3 is TGCAGCGTTGAGGGGACAGGGTCCTACAATGAGCAGTTCTTC. It encodes CSVEGTGSYNEQFF.

The chain joins TRBV18 to TRBJ1-3, with no clear D. Per the germline V gene, CDR1 is KGHSH and CDR2 is LQKENI. The CDR3 sequence is 16 residues long. V lost 5 bases and J lost 0, with 14 bases in between. The DNA of the CDR3 is TGTGCCAGCTCATCCCTCCTTCAAGTCTCTGGAAACACCATATATTTT. Its protein is CASSSLLQVSGNTIYF.

The J gene is TRBJ2-1, the V gene TRBV21-1; TRBD1 reflects the table's D call only, with no check against the DNA. TRBV21-1 is termed a pseudogene. The CDR3 has 15 amino acids. The CDR3 DNA reads as TGTGCCAGCAACATAGAGGGGGACAGGGCCAATGAGCAGTTCTTC. Protein product: CASNIEGDRANEQFF.

The rearrangement joins TRBV11-2 to TRBJ2-7; TRBD2 might be the D (6 bases). The germline V and J ends were trimmed by 6 bases and 1 base, with 13 bases remaining between them. The CDR3 extends over 14 amino acids. From germline, CDR1 is SGHAT and CDR2 FQNNGV. CDR3 in amino acids: CASRSTRGSYEQYF. CDR3 DNA sequence: TGTGCCAGCAGATCAACGCGGGGTTCCTACGAGCAGTACTTC.

This clonotype was recorded only once. As DNA, the CDR3 is TGCAGCGTTGTATCGGACACGGTGTTTTTT. It translates to CSVVSDTVFF. The chain uses TRBV29-1 and TRBJ1-4; perhaps TRBD1 as D (5 bases). Germline assignment: CDR1 SQVTM and CDR2 ANQGSEA. The CDR3 length is 10 residues. V was cut by 4 bases and J by 15 bases, with 12 bases left in between.

The rearrangement links TRBV28 to TRBJ2-5; 10 bases line up with TRBD1. The CDR3 is 15 residues long. The germline V gene has CDR1 MDHEN and CDR2 SYDVKM. The junction had 6 bases not matched to a gene; V was cut back by 6 bases and J by 2 bases. CDR3 nucleotides: TGTGCCAGCAGGGACCGGGACAGGGGACAAGAGACCCAGTACTTC. It codes for CASRDRDRGQETQYF.